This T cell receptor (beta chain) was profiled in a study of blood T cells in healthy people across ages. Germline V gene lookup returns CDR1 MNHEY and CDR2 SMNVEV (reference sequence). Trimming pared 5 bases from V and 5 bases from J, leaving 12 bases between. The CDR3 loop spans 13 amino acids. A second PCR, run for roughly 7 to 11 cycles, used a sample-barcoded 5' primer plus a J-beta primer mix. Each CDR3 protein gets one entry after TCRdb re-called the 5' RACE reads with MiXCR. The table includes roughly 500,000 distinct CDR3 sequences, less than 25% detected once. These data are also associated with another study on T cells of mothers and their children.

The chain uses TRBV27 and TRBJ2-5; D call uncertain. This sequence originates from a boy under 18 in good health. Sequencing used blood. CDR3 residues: CASSNPPGETQYF. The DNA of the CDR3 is TGTGCCAGCAGTAACCCCCCGGGTGAGACCCAGTACTTC.